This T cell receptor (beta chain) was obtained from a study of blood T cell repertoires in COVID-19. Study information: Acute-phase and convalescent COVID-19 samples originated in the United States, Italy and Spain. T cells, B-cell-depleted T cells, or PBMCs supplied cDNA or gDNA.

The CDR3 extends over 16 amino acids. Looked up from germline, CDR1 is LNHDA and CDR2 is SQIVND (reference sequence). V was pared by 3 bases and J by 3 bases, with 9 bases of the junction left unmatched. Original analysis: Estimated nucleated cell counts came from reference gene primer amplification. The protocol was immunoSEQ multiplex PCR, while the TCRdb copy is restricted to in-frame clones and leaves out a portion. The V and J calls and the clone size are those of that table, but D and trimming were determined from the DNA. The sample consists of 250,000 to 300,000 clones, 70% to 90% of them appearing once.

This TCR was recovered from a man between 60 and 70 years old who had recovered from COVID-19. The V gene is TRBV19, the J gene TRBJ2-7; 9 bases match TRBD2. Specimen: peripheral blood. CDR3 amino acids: CASSMMGSGSLYEQYF. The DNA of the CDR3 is TGTGCCAGTAGTATGATGGGTAGCGGGAGCCTCTACGAGCAGTACTTC.